The T cell receptor (beta chain) described here comes from a study of blood T cell repertoires in COVID-19. On the study more broadly: Samples of COVID-19 (acute and convalescent) were obtained from the United States, Italy and Spain. T cells, B-cell-depleted T cells, or PBMCs supplied cDNA or gDNA.

The CDR3 loop spans 14 amino acids. Germline CDR1 reads MNHEY; CDR2 reads SVGEGT. The V gene lost 5 bases and the J gene lost 3 bases, with 14 bases spanning the gap. Authors' data handling: Reference gene primers were amplified, and this amplification served to estimate nucleated cell counts. Profiled with immunoSEQ multiplex PCR; TCRdb holds only in-frame clones, not every one. That table supplies the V and J calls and clone size; D and trimming were determined from the DNA. The sample carries 25,000 or so clones, approximately 85% recorded once. The clonotype was recovered from a man between 70 and 80 years old in a cohort sampled during active COVID-19. The genes are TRBV6-2 or TRBV6-3 and TRBJ2-7, with D maybe TRBD1 (5 bases). Specimen: peripheral blood. CDR3 in amino acids: CASSRQGVNYEQYF. CDR3 sequence (DNA): TGTGCCAGCAGTCGGCAGGGTGTGAACTACGAGCAGTACTTC.